The 7 T cell receptor beta chains reported below all come from one sample, sequenced in a study of blood T cells in healthy people across ages. Sample-barcoded 5' priming and a J-beta primer mix drove a second PCR of about 6 to 12 cycles. TCRdb independently ran MiXCR on the 5' RACE reads; one entry per CDR3 protein. Seen here are 700,000 or so distinct CDR3 sequences, about 20% observed once, and the top ten hold about 20%. Sequenced input: blood. The receptors stem from a man between 70 and 80 years old in good health.

This chain uses TRBV5-1 with TRBJ2-1; maybe TRBD2 (5 bases). Germline-derived CDR1 and CDR2 are SGHRS and YFSETQ. V lost 4 bases to trimming and J lost 7 bases, with 15 bases between them. CDR3 length: 14 amino acids. CDR3 amino acids: CASSLGSSLNEQFF. The DNA of the CDR3 is TGCGCCAGCAGCCTGGGTTCTAGCTTAAATGAGCAGTTCTTC.

This clonotype appeared a few times. This sequence joins TRBV29-1 and TRBJ1-4, with D unclear. The CDR3 is 14 residues long. Trimming shortened V by 4 bases and J by 2 bases, and 11 bases separated the two germline ends. CDR1 SQVTM and CDR2 ANQGSEA come from the germline V gene. The CDR3 nucleotides are TGCAGCGTTGTAAGCCCTGGGACTAATGAAAAACTGTTTTTT. Translating it yields CSVVSPGTNEKLFF.

This clonotype turned up a few times. The chain carries TRBV21-1 and TRBJ2-5; the table's D call, TRBD2, has no DNA check behind it. TRBV21-1 corresponds to a pseudogene. The CDR3 has 17 residues. Here the CDR3 DNA reads TGTGCCAGCAGCAACCTAGGACGTACTAGAGGGGGGGAGACCCAGTACTTC. It translates to CASSNLGRTRGGETQYF.

The count of this clonotype is one. This chain uses TRBV10-3 with TRBJ2-2; a possible D gene is TRBD2 (5 bases). There are 12 residues in the CDR3. From germline, CDR1 is ENHRY and CDR2 SYGVKD. V dropped 6 bases and J dropped 3 bases, with 5 bases sitting between them. CDR3 loop: CAISGDTGELFF. In DNA form, the CDR3 reads TGTGCCATCAGCGGGGACACCGGGGAGCTGTTTTTT.

This clonotype was counted between two and nine times. V usage is TRBV2 and J usage is TRBJ1-4; possibly TRBD1 for D (6 bases). V was pared by 2 bases and J by 10 bases, with 14 bases between. Germline V gene sequence: CDR1 SNHLY, CDR2 FYNNEI. There are 14 residues in the CDR3. CDR3 coding DNA: TGTGCCAGCAGTGAACGGCGTTTAGGGGGAAAACTGTTTTTT. Its protein product is CASSERRLGGKLFF.

The V call is TRBV2, the J call TRBJ2-3, with 10 positions matching TRBD1. This CDR3 spans 17 amino acids. With 3 bases clipped from V and 4 bases from J, the junction kept 10 bases outside the gene matches. Germline V CDR1 and CDR2: SNHLY, FYNNEI. The CDR3 DNA reads TGTGCCAGCAGTGAGAATCGACGGGACAGGGGCGCAGATACGCAGTATTTT. This gives the protein CASSENRRDRGADTQYF. The variable domain in full, with the rest retrieved from reference TRBV2 and TRBJ2-3, is EPEVTQTPSHQVTQMGQEVILRCVPISNHLYFYWYRQILGQKVEFLVSFYNNEISEKSEIFDDQFSVERPDGSNFTLKIRSTKLEDSAMYFCASSENRRDRGADTQYFGPGTRLTVL.

This clonotype showed up just a few times. The chain recombines TRBV10-1 with TRBJ2-1, with 10 bases matching TRBD2. The V gene's germline CDR1 is WNHNN and CDR2 SYGVQD (reference sequence). The CDR3 contains 15 residues. Trimming at V came to 0 bases and at J to 8 bases, leaving 4 bases not matched to a gene. CDR3 sequence (DNA): TGCGCCAGCAGTGAGTCGAGCGGGGGGGCCCATGAGCAGTTCTTC. Protein product: CASSESSGGAHEQFF.